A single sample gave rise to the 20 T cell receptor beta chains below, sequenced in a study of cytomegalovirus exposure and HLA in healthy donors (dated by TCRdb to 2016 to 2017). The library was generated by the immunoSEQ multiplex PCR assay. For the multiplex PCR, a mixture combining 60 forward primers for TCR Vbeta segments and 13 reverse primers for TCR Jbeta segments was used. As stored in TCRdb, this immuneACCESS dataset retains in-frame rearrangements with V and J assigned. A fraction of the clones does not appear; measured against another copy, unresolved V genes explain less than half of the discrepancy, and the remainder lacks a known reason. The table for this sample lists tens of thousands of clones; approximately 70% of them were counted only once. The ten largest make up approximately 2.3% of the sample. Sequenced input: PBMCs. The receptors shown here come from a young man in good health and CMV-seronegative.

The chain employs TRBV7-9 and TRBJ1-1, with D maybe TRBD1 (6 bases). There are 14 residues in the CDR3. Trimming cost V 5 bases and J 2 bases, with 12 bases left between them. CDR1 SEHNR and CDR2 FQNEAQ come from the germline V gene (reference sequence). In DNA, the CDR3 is TGTGCCAGCAGCGTCGGACAGACCAACACTGAAGCTTTCTTT. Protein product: CASSVGQTNTEAFF.

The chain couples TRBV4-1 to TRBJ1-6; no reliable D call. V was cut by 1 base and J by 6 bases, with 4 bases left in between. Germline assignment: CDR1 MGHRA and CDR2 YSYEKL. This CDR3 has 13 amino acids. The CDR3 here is CASSQAPNSPLHF. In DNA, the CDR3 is TGCGCCAGCAGCCAAGCTCCTAATTCACCCCTCCACTTT.

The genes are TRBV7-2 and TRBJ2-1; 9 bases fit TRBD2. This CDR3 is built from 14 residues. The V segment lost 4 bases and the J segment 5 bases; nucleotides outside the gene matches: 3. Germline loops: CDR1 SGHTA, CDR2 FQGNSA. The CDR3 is CASSSAGGHNEQFF. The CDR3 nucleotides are TGTGCCAGCAGCTCCGCGGGGGGGCACAATGAGCAGTTCTTC. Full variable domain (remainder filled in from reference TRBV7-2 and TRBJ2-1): GAGVSQSPSNKVTEKGKDVELRCDPISGHTALYWYRQSLGQGLEFLIYFQGNSAPDKSGLPSDRFSAERTGGSVSTLTIQRTQQEDSAVYLCASSSAGGHNEQFFGPGTRLTVL.

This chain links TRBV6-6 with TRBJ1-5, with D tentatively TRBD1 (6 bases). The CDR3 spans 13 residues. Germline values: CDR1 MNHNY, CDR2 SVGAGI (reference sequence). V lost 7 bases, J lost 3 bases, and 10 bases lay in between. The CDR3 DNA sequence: TGTGCCAGCAAAAGGGACAACAATCAGCCCCAGCATTTT. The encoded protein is CASKRDNNQPQHF.

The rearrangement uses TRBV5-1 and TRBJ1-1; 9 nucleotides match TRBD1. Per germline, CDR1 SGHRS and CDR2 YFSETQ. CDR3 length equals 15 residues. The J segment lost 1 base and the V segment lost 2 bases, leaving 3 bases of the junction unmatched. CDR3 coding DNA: TGCGCCAGCAGCTTACAGGGGGCTGGGAACACTGAAGCTTTCTTT. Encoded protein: CASSLQGAGNTEAFF. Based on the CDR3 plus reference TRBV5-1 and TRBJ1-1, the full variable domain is KAGVTQTPRYLIKTRGQQVTLSCSPISGHRSVSWYQQTPGQGLQFLFEYFSETQRNKGNFPGRFSGRQFSNSRSEMNVSTLELGDSALYLCASSLQGAGNTEAFFGQGTRLTVV.

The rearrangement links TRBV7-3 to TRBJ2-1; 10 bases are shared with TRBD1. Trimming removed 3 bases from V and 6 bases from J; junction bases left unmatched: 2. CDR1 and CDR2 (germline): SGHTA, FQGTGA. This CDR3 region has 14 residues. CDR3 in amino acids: CASSFGTGANEQFF. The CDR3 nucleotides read TGTGCCAGCAGCTTCGGGACAGGGGCCAATGAGCAGTTCTTC. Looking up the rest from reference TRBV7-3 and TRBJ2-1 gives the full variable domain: GAGVSQTPSNKVTEKGKYVELRCDPISGHTALYWYRQSLGQGPEFLIYFQGTGAADDSGLPNDRFFAVRPEGSVSTLKIQRTERGDSAVYLCASSFGTGANEQFFGPGTRLTVL.

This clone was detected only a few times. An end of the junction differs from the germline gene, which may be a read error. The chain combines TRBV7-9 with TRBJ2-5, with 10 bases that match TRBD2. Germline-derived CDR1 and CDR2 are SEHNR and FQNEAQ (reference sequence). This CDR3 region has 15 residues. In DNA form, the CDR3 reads TGTTCCAGCAGCTTAGGGCTAGCGGGAGTGGAGACCCAGTACTTC. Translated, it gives CSSSLGLAGVETQYF.

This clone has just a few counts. CDR3 sequence reads: CASSLILASGGLETQYF. Written as DNA, the CDR3 is TGTGCCAGCAGCTTAATCTTGGCTAGCGGGGGGCTAGAGACCCAGTACTTC. The V gene is TRBV7-3, the J gene TRBJ2-5; 11 bases are a match to TRBD2. The CDR3 consists of 17 residues. With 1 base clipped from V and 4 bases from J, the junction kept 8 bases outside the gene matches. Germline loops: CDR1 SGHTA, CDR2 FQGTGA.

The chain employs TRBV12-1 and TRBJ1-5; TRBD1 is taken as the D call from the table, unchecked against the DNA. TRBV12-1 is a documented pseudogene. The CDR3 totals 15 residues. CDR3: CASSFKDRGVPPQHF. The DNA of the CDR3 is TGTGCCAGCAGCTTTAAGGACAGGGGGGTTCCGCCCCAGCATTTT.

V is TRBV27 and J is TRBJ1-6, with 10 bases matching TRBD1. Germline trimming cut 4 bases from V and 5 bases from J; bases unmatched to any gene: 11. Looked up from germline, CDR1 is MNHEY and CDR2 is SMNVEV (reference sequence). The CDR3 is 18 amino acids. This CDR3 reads CASSSILAGTGDNSPLHF. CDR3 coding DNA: TGTGCCAGCAGTTCAATACTCGCCGGGACAGGGGATAATTCACCCCTCCACTTT.

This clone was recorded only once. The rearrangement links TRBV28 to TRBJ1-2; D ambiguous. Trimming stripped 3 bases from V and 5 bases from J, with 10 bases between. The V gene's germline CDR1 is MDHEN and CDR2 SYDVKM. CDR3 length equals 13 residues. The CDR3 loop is CASSFTIGYGYTF. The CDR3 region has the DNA TGTGCCAGCAGTTTTACCATCGGGTATGGCTACACCTTC.

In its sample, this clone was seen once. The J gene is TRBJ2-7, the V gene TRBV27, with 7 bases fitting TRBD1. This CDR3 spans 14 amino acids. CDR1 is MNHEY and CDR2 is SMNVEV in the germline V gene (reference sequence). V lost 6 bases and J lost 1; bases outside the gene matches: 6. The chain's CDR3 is CASSQDRLSYEQYF. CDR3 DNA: TGTGCCAGCAGCCAGGACAGGCTTTCCTACGAGCAGTACTTC.

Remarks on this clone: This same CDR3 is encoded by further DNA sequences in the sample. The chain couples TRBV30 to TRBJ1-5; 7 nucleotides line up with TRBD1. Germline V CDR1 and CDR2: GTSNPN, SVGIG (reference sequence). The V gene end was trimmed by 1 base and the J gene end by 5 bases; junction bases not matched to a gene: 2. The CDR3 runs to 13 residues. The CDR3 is CAWSGQGDQPQHF. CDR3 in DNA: TGTGCCTGGAGTGGGCAGGGGGATCAGCCCCAGCATTTT.

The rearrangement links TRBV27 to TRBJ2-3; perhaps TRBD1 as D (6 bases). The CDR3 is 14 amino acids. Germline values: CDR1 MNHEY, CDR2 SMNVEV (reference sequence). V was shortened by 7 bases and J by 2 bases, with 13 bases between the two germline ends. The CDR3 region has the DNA TGTGCCAGCAAGGTGGGACACTTCACAGATACGCAGTATTTT. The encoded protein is CASKVGHFTDTQYF.

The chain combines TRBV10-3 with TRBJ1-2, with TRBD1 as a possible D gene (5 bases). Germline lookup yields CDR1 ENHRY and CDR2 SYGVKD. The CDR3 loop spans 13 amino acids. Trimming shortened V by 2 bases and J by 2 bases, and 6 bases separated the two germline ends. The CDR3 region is CAISEDRNYGYTF. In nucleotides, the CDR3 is TGTGCCATCAGTGAGGACAGAAACTATGGCTACACCTTC.

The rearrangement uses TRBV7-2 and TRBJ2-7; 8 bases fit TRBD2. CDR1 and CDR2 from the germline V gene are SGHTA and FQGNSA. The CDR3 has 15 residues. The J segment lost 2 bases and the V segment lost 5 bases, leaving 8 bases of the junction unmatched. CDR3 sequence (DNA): TGTGCCAGCAGCCGAGGGGCAGCGGGGGCCTACGAGCAGTACTTC. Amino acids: CASSRGAAGAYEQYF. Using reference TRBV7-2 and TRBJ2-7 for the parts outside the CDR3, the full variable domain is GAGVSQSPSNKVTEKGKDVELRCDPISGHTALYWYRQSLGQGLEFLIYFQGNSAPDKSGLPSDRFSAERTGGSVSTLTIQRTQQEDSAVYLCASSRGAAGAYEQYFGPGTRLTVT.

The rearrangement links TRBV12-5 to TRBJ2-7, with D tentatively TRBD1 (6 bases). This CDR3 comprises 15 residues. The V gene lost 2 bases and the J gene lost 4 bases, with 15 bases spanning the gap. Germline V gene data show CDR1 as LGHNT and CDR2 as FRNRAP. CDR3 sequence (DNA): TGTGCTAGTGGTTTGTTGCAGGGGACATTGTACGAGCAGTACTTC. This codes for CASGLLQGTLYEQYF. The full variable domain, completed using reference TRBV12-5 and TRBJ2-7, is DARVTQTPRHKVTEMGQEVTMRCQPILGHNTVFWYRQTMMQGLELLAYFRNRAPLDDSGMPKDRFSAEMPDATLATLKIQPSEPRDSAVYFCASGLLQGTLYEQYFGPGTRLTVT.

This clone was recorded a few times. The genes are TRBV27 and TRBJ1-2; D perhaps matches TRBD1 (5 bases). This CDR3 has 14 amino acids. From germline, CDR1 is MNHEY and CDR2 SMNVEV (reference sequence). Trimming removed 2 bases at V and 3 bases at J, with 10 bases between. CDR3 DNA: TGTGCCAGCAGTTTAAACGGCAGGGACTATGGCTACACCTTC. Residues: CASSLNGRDYGYTF.

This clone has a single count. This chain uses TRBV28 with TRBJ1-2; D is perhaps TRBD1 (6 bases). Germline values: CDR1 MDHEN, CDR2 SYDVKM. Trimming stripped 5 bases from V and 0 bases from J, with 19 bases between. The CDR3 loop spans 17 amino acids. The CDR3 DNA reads TGTGCCAGCAGTCTTCCGGGACAACGAACAGCTAACTATGGCTACACCTTC. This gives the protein CASSLPGQRTANYGYTF.

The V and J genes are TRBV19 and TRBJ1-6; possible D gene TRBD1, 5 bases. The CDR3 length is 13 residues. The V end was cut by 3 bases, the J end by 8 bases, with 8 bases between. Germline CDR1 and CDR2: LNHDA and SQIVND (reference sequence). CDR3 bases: TGTGCCAGTAGTATGGGGGAGGATTCACCCCTCCACTTT. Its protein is CASSMGEDSPLHF. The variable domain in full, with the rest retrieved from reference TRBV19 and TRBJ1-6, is DGGITQSPKYLFRKEGQNVTLSCEQNLNHDAMYWYRQDPGQGLRLIYYSQIVNDFQKGDIAEGYSVSREKKESFPLTVTSAQKNPTAFYLCASSMGEDSPLHFGNGTRLTVT.